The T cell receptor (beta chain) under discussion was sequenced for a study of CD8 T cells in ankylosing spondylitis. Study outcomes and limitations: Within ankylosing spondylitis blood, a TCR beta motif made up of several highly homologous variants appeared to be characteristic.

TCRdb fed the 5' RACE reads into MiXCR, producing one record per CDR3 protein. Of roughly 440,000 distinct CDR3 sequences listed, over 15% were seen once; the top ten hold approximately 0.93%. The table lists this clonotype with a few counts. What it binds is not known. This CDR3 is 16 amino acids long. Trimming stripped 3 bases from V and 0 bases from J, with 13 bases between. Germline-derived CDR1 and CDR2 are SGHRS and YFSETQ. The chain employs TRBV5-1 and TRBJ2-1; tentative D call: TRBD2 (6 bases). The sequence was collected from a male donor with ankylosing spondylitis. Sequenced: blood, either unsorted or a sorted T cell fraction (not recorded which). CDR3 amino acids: CASSSGDSPSYNEQFF. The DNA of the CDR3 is TGCGCCAGCAGCTCGGGGGACTCCCCCTCCTACAATGAGCAGTTCTTC.